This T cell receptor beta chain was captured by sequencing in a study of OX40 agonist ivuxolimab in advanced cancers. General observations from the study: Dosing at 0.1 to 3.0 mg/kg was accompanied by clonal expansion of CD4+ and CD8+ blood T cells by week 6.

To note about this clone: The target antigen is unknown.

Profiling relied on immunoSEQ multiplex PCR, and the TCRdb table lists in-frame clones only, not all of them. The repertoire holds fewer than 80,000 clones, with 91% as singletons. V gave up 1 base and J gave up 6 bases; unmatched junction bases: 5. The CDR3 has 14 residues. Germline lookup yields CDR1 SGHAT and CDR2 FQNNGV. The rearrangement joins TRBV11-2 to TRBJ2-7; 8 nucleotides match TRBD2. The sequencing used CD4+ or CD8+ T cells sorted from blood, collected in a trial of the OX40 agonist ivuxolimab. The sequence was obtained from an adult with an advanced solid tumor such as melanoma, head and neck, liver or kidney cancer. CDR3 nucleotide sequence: TGTGCCAGCAGCTTAGGGCGGGGGGCCGGCGAGCAGTACTTC. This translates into CASSLGRGAGEQYF.